This TCR beta chain was found in a study of post-analysis software for immune sequencing data. Study findings and constraints: Included in a set of about 5 TRBV segments more frequent in patients than controls were TRBV5-6, TRBV5-1 and TRBV20-1.

A few counts support this clonotype. The antigen is undetermined. Looked up from germline, CDR1 is SGHAT and CDR2 is FQNNGV. This CDR3 has 16 residues. With 1 base removed from V and 3 bases from J, the gap between germline ends came to 15 bases. Each TCR beta cDNA library carried unique molecular identifiers. The T cell input of roughly 0.85 to 11 million gave about 500,000 cDNA molecules. TCRdb re-derived calls from the PCR reads in MiXCR, one entry per CDR3 protein. Of 380,000 or so distinct CDR3 sequences listed, roughly 36% are singletons. Sequencing used blood. The chain has TRBV11-2 and TRBJ1-1; D uncertain. The source of this sequence is a girl under 18 with multiple sclerosis. The CDR3 here is CASSLGIGRVDTEAFF. The CDR3 DNA is TGTGCCAGCAGCTTAGGGATCGGAAGGGTGGACACTGAAGCTTTCTTT. The full variable domain, rest sourced from reference TRBV11-2 and TRBJ1-1, is EAGVAQSPRYKIIEKRQSVAFWCNPISGHATLYWYQQILGQGPKLLIQFQNNGVVDDSQLPKDRFSAERLKGVDSTLKIQPAKLEDSAVYLCASSLGIGRVDTEAFFGQGTRLTVV.